The present T cell receptor beta chain was sequenced within a study of blood T cell repertoires in COVID-19. Across the whole study: Both acute and convalescent COVID-19 samples were obtained from the United States, Italy and Spain. Sample material is recorded as cDNA or gDNA derived from T cells, B-cell-depleted T cells, or PBMCs.

CDR1 SGHNT and CDR2 YYREEE come from the germline V gene (reference sequence). J was trimmed by 5 bases and V by 2 bases; bases with no gene match: 7. The CDR3 consists of 15 residues. In the original processing: By means of reference gene primer amplification, nucleated cell counts were estimated. The assay was immunoSEQ multiplex PCR, and TCRdb's table has in-frame clones only and misses some. D and trimming were read from the DNA, whereas the V and J calls and clone size are those reported in that table. The sample shows about 270,000 clones, 65% to 90% of them seen only once. Only one count was recorded for this clone.

Material for sequencing was peripheral blood. This clonotype originated in a woman aged 55-69 years with active or convalescent COVID-19. The chain links TRBV5-4 to TRBJ2-5, with 9 nucleotides matching TRBD2. DNA of the CDR3: TGTGCCAGCAGCTTCGGCGGGGGGGGCATGGAGACCCAGTACTTC. It specifies CASSFGGGGMETQYF.